A selection of T cell receptor beta chains follows, all from one sample in a study of T cell responses to AZD1222 COVID-19 vaccine. Sequenced by immunoSEQ multiplex PCR; TCRdb stores in-frame clones only, minus some. The table records 82,000 or so clones, 85% to 95% of them present only once. The sample in question was peripheral blood, obtained on day 0 of AZD1222 vaccination. Receptor source: an adult in good health. CDR3s include the opening cysteine and the closing phenylalanine or tryptophan. D genes are given only for firm matches. Some rows have no size entry. The others give once, few or many, or a class for an expanded clone.

size | J | V | D | CDR3 | DNA
NA | TRBJ2-1 | TRBV5-4 | NA | CASSSGNEQFF | TGTGCCAGCAGCTCGGGCAATGAGCAGTTCTTC
few | TRBJ2-2 | TRBV19 | TRBD2 | CASSTDRLAGGPVRTGELFF | TGTGCCAGTAGTACCGACCGACTAGCGGGGGGGCCAGTGAGGACCGGGGAGCTGTTTTTT
NA | TRBJ1-3 | TRBV6-5 | NA | CASSSGVTRSGNTIYF | TGTGCCAGCAGTTCAGGGGTCACACGCTCTGGAAACACCATATATTTT
NA | TRBJ2-5 | TRBV5-6 | NA | CASSLEGQETQYF | TGTGCCAGCAGCTTGGAGGGTCAAGAGACCCAGTACTTC
NA | TRBJ1-6 | TRBV5-6 | TRBD1 | CASSSTGRGSPLHF | TGTGCCAGCAGCTCGACAGGGCGAGGGTCACCCCTCCACTTT
NA | TRBJ1-6 | TRBV4-1 | NA | CASSQVATVVSYNSPLHF | TGCGCCAGCAGCCAAGTAGCCACAGTAGTCTCCTATAATTCACCCCTCCACTTT
NA | TRBJ2-3 | TRBV19 | TRBD1 | CASSMGQEFTDTQYF | TGTGCCAGTAGTATGGGACAGGAGTTCACAGATACGCAGTATTTT
NA | TRBJ2-7 | TRBV7-2 | TRBD1 | CASSLLTGTGGDEQYF | TGTGCCAGCAGCTTACTGACCGGGACAGGGGGCGACGAGCAGTACTTC
once | TRBJ2-3 | TRBV6-5 | NA | CASSYLPGRFTDTQYF | TGTGCCAGCAGTTACTTACCGGGACGGTTCACAGATACGCAGTATTTT
NA | TRBJ1-2 | TRBV19 | NA | CASSARDYGYTF | TGTGCCAGTAGTGCGCGAGACTATGGCTACACCTTC
NA | TRBJ2-5 | TRBV30 | TRBD2 | CAWSSPGLAVETQYF | TGTGCCTGGAGTTCGCCGGGACTAGCGGTTGAGACCCAGTACTTC
NA | TRBJ2-5 | TRBV10-3 | TRBD1 | CAISASQGAPETQYF | TGTGCCATCAGTGCATCTCAGGGGGCCCCCGAGACCCAGTACTTC
NA | TRBJ1-6 | TRBV27 | NA | CASSLRPWAVQGSPLHF | TGTGCCAGCAGTTTAAGGCCCTGGGCAGTCCAAGGCTCACCCCTCCACTTT
NA | TRBJ1-5 | TRBV7-8 | NA | CASSSRGSQKNQPQHF | TGTGCCAGCAGCTCCAGAGGGTCACAGAAAAATCAGCCCCAGCATTTT
NA | TRBJ1-6 | TRBV5-4 | TRBD1 | CASSPSQGAESPLHF | TGTGCCAGCAGCCCTAGTCAGGGGGCTGAGTCACCCCTCCACTTT
NA | TRBJ1-2 | TRBV10-3 | NA | CAIGAGGARTPNNYGYTF | TGTGCCATCGGCGCCGGGGGGGCGCGGACCCCGAATAACTATGGCTACACCTTC
NA | TRBJ1-5 | TRBV20-1 | NA | CSASPHQPQHF | TGCAGTGCTAGTCCCCATCAGCCCCAGCATTTT
once | TRBJ2-1 | TRBV18 | TRBD1 | CASSPTGGEGKQFF | TGTGCCAGCTCACCTACAGGGGGCGAGGGGAAGCAGTTCTTC
NA | TRBJ2-7 | TRBV10-3 | TRBD1 | CAIRDRIISYEQYF | TGTGCCATCAGGGACAGGATTATCTCCTACGAGCAGTACTTC
NA | TRBJ2-2 | TRBV19 | NA | CASSFTGQGGELFF | TGTGCCAGTAGTTTCACGGGCCAGGGCGGGGAGCTGTTTTTT
NA | TRBJ1-5 | TRBV19 | TRBD1 | CASSTQDRANQPQHF | TGTGCCAGTAGTACACAAGACAGGGCAAATCAGCCCCAGCATTTT
NA | TRBJ1-2 | TRBV4-3 | TRBD1 | CASSHPSLFGTGNGYTF | TGCGCCAGCAGCCACCCCAGTCTTTTCGGGACAGGGAACGGCTACACCTTC